Listed below are T cell receptor beta chains from one sample, sequenced in a study of T cells in Graves' hyperthyroidism and ophthalmopathy. TCRdb analysed the multiplex PCR reads with MiXCR anew, one entry per CDR3 protein. The table lists approximately 510,000 distinct CDR3 sequences, around 50% of them singletons. The material sequenced was peripheral blood or thyroid tissue (not recorded which). Every receptor here comes from an adult woman with Graves' disease, either hyperthyroidism or ophthalmopathy (not recorded which). Each CDR3 is given with its conserved first and last residue. The D gene is left open where the match is weak.

d_call j_call v_call cdr3_aa
. TRBJ1-6 TRBV7-2 CATTGLQDSPLHF
. TRBJ1-5 TRBV7-3 CATQAGQPQHF
. TRBJ1-3 TRBV29-1 CSVRSSTEGNTIYF
TRBD1 TRBJ1-1 TRBV2 CASSETGTGTEKAFF
TRBD1 TRBJ1-1 TRBV5-1 CASSSWGQGITEAFF
. TRBJ1-1 TRBV18 CASSPTFGTEAFF
. TRBJ2-2 TRBV25-1 CASRYTNTGELFF
TRBD1 TRBJ1-2 TRBV6-1 CASSVPGQDYGYTF
TRBD1 TRBJ1-2 TRBV24-1 CATSDPGQGDHGYTF
. TRBJ1-4 TRBV4-1 CASSHRPGINEKLFF
. TRBJ1-1 TRBV29-1 CSVDRNRASEAFF
. TRBJ1-1 TRBV20-1 CSATRSGLYTEAFF
. TRBJ1-3 TRBV29-1 CSAQGFSGNTIYF
. TRBJ1-4 TRBV5-1 CASSLDGVNEKLFF
TRBD1 . TRBV13 CATSFSTGGVETQYF
TRBD1 TRBJ1-2 TRBV7-8 CASSQGQGALGYTF
TRBD2 TRBJ2-5 TRBV5-1 CASSLALASGRDLYF
. TRBJ1-1 TRBV14 CASSQDRGGNPLNTEAFF
TRBD2 TRBJ2-7 TRBV6-5 CASSYKRDYEQYF
. TRBJ1-2 TRBV6-1 CASTNARALGDYGYTF
TRBD1 TRBJ2-7 TRBV20-1 CSNRRDRNYEQYF
. TRBJ1-3 TRBV29-1 CSVVGQDGNTIYF
. TRBJ1-2 TRBV7-8 CASSLVSVDGYTF